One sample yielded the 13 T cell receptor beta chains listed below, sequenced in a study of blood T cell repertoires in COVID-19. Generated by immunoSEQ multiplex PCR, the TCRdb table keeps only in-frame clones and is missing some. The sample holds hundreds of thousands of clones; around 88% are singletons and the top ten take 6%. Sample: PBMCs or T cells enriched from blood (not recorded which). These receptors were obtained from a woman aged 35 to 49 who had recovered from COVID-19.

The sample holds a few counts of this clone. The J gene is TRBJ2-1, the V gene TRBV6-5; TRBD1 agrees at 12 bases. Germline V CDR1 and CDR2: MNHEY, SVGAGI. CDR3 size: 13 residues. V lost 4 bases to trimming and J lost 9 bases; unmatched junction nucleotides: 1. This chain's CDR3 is CASSWDRGREQFF. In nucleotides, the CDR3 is TGTGCCAGCAGTTGGGACAGGGGGCGTGAGCAGTTCTTC.

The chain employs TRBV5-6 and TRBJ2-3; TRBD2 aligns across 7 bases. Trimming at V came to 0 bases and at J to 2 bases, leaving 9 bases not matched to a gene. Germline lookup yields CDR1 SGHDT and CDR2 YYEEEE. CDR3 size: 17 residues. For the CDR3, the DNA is TGTGCCAGCAGCTTGGGTTTCCGGGGGAGGGTCACAGATACGCAGTATTTT. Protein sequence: CASSLGFRGRVTDTQYF.

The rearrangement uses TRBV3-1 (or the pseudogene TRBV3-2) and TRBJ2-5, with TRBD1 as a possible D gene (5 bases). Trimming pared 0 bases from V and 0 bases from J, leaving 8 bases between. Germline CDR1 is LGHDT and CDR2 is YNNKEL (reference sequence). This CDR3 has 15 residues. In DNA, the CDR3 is TGTGCCAGCAGCCAAGATCTCAGGGACCAAGAGACCCAGTACTTC. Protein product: CASSQDLRDQETQYF.

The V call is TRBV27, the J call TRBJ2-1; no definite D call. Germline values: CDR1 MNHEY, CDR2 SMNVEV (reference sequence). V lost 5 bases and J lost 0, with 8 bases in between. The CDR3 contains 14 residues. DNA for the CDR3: TGTGCCAGCAGTCCCCCTCCCTCCTACAATGAGCAGTTCTTC. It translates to CASSPPPSYNEQFF.

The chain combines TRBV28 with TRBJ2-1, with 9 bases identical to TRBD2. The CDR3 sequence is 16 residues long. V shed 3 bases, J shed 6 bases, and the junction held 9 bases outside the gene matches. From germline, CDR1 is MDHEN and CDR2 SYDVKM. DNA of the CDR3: TGTGCCAGCAGTTTCTCCAGTGGACTAGCGATCAATGAGCAGTTCTTC. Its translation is CASSFSSGLAINEQFF. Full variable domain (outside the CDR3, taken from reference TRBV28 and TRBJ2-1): DVKVTQSSRYLVKRTGEKVFLECVQDMDHENMFWYRQDPGLGLRLIYFSYDVKMKEKGDIPEGYSVSREKKERFSLILESASTNQTSMYLCASSFSSGLAINEQFFGPGTRLTVL.

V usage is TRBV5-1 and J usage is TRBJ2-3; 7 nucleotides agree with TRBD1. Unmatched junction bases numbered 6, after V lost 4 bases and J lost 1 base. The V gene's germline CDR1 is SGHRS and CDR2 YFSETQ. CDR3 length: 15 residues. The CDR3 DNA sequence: TGCGCCAGCAGCGCCGACGGGACAGGCACAGATACGCAGTATTTT. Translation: CASSADGTGTDTQYF.

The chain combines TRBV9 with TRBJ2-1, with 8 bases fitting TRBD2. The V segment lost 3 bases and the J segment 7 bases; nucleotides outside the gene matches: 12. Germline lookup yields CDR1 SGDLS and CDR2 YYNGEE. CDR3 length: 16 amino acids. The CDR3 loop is CASSAPGLGRYNEQFF. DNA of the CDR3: TGTGCCAGCAGCGCCCCGGGACTAGGACGTTATAATGAGCAGTTCTTC.

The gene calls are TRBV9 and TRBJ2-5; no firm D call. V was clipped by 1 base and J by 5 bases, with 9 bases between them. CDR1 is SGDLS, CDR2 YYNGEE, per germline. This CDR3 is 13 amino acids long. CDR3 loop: CASSVSYSETQYF. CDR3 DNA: TGTGCCAGCAGCGTATCCTATAGTGAGACCCAGTACTTC.

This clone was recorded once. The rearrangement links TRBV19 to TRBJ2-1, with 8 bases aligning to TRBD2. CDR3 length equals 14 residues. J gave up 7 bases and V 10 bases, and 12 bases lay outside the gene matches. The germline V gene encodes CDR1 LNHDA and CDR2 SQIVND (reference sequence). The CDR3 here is CATQRETPGNEQFF. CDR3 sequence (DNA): TGTGCCACACAGCGGGAGACTCCTGGGAATGAGCAGTTCTTC.

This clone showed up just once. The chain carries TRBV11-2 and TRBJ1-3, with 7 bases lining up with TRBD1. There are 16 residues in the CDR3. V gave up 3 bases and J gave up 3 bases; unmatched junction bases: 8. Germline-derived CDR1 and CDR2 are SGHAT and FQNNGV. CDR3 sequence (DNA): TGTGCCAGCAGCTTGGGGGACAGATTGGTTGGAAACACCATATATTTT. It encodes CASSLGDRLVGNTIYF.

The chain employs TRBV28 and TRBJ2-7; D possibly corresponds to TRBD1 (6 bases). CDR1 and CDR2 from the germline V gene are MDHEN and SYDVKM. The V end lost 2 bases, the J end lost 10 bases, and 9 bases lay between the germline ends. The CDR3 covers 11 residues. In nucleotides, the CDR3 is TGTGCCAGCAGTTTAGGACAGTTCCAGTACTTC. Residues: CASSLGQFQYF. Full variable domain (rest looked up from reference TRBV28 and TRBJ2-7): DVKVTQSSRYLVKRTGEKVFLECVQDMDHENMFWYRQDPGLGLRLIYFSYDVKMKEKGDIPEGYSVSREKKERFSLILESASTNQTSMYLCASSLGQFQYFGPGTRLTVT.

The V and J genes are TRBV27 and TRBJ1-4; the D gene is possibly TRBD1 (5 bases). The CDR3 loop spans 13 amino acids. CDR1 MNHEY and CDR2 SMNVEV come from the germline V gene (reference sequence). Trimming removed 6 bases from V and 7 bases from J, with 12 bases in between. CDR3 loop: CASRRHGGEKLFF. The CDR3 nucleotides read TGTGCCAGCAGACGCCACGGGGGTGAAAAACTGTTTTTT.

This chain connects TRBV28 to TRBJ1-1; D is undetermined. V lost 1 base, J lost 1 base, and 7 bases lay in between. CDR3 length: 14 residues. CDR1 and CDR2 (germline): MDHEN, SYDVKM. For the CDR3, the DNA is TGTGCCAGCAGTTTATCCACAAGGAACACTGAAGCTTTCTTT. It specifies CASSLSTRNTEAFF.